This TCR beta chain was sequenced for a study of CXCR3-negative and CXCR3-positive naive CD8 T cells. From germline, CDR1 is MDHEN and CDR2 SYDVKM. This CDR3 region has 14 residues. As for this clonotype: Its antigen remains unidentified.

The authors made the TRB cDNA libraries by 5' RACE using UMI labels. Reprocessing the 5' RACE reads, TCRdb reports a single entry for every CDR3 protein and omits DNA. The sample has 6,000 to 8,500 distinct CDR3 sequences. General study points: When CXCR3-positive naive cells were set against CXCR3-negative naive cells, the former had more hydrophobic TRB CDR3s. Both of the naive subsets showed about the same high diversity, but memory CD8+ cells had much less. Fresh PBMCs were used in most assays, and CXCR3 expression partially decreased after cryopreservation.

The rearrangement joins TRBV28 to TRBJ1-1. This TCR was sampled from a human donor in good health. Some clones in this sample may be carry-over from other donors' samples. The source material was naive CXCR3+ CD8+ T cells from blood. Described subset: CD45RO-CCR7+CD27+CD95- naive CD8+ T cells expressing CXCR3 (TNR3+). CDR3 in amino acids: CASSFRQALGQAFF.